These 18 T cell receptor beta chains share one sample of origin, sequenced in a study of OX40 agonist ivuxolimab in advanced cancers. The protocol was immunoSEQ multiplex PCR, while the TCRdb copy is restricted to in-frame clones and leaves out a portion. This table holds around 60,000 clones, approximately 90% found once. The sequencing here drew on CD4+ or CD8+ T cells sorted from blood, taken in a trial of the OX40 agonist ivuxolimab. Receptors were obtained from an adult with an advanced solid tumor such as melanoma, head and neck, liver or kidney cancer.

This sequence joins TRBV29-1 and TRBJ2-2, with D uncertain. Germline CDR1 is SQVTM and CDR2 is ANQGSEA. Between the trimmed V and J ends, which lost 7 bases and 0 bases, there was a span of 9 bases. The CDR3 runs to 13 residues. CDR3 bases: TGCAGCGCCCACGGAGCGAACACCGGGGAGCTGTTTTTT. Protein product: CSAHGANTGELFF.

V and J are TRBV6-6 and TRBJ2-3; tentatively, D is TRBD1 (5 bases). The CDR3 sequence is 12 residues long. V was clipped by 6 bases and J by 4 bases, with 8 bases between them. CDR1 MNHNY and CDR2 SVGAGI come from the germline V gene (reference sequence). The CDR3 loop is CASSPRADTQYF. The CDR3 nucleotides are TGTGCCAGCAGCCCCAGGGCAGATACGCAGTATTTT.

The chain uses TRBV11-2 and TRBJ2-3, with D perhaps given as TRBD1 or TRBD2 (5 bases each). Germline CDR1 SGHAT, CDR2 FQNNGV. V lost 2 bases and J 0 bases, leaving 9 bases between the germline ends. The CDR3 is made up of 15 amino acids. CDR3: CASSLYGASTDTQYF. CDR3 bases: TGTGCCAGCAGCTTATACGGGGCTAGCACAGATACGCAGTATTTT.

The chain recombines TRBV27 with TRBJ1-4; tentatively, D is TRBD1 (5 bases). The germline V gene has CDR1 MNHEY and CDR2 SMNVEV (reference sequence). Trimming removed 3 bases from V and 8 bases from J, with 10 bases in between. This CDR3 spans 13 amino acids. CDR3 nucleotide sequence: TGTGCCAGCAGTTTTAGGGGATCGGAAAAACTGTTTTTT. Encoded protein: CASSFRGSEKLFF.

The V and J genes are TRBV13 and TRBJ2-1; TRBD2 matches 8 bases. The ends lost 3 bases at V and 1 base at J; junction bases unmatched: 5. The germline gives CDR1 PRHDT, CDR2 FYEKMQ (reference sequence). This CDR3 comprises 16 residues. CDR3 region: CASSFQRELSYNEQFF. The CDR3 DNA reads TGTGCCAGCAGCTTTCAGCGGGAGTTATCCTACAATGAGCAGTTCTTC.

This clone was seen just once. V and J are TRBV9 and TRBJ1-3, with D unclear. CDR3 length: 13 residues. Trimming pared 3 bases from V and 2 bases from J, leaving 6 bases between. Germline V CDR1 and CDR2: SGDLS, YYNGEE. The CDR3 loop is CASSEVAGNTIYF. The CDR3 DNA follows: TGTGCCAGCAGCGAAGTGGCTGGAAACACCATATATTTT.

This chain links TRBV9 with TRBJ2-5, with 7 bases that match TRBD1. The V gene end was trimmed by 4 bases and the J gene end by 4 bases; junction bases not matched to a gene: 7. This CDR3 is 14 amino acids long. Looked up from germline, CDR1 is SGDLS and CDR2 is YYNGEE. CDR3 sequence reads: CASSPPGQAETQYF. The CDR3 bases are TGTGCCAGCAGCCCCCCTGGACAGGCAGAGACCCAGTACTTC.

This chain links TRBV6-6 with TRBJ2-5; 9 positions match TRBD1. TRBJ2-7 explains the end of the DNA better; the J call may be wrong. The CDR3 loop spans 15 amino acids. Germline V CDR1 and CDR2: MNHNY, SVGAGI (reference sequence). CDR3 protein: CASSPEGDRAYEQYF. The CDR3 DNA follows: TGTGCCAGCAGCCCCGAAGGGGACAGGGCCTACGAGCAGTACTTC.

This clone was seen more than once but under ten times. V gene TRBV7-9 combines with J gene TRBJ2-7; a weak D match, TRBD2 (6 bases). The CDR3 spans 12 residues. Trimming stripped 11 bases from V and 7 bases from J, with 18 bases between. The germline gives CDR1 SEHNR, CDR2 FQNEAQ (reference sequence). The CDR3 DNA reads TGTGCCCCTTCCCCCGTTGCGGGGGAGCAGTACTTC. Translating gives CAPSPVAGEQYF.

V and J are TRBV5-6 and TRBJ2-5; 11 bases agree with TRBD2. The CDR3 has 16 residues. The germline V gene has CDR1 SGHDT and CDR2 YYEEEE. V shed 3 bases, J shed 2 bases, and the junction held 6 bases outside the gene matches. The CDR3 DNA is TGTGCCAGCAGCTCGGGACTAGCGGCATCTCAAGAGACCCAGTACTTC. Amino acids: CASSSGLAASQETQYF. The full variable domain, in which reference TRBV5-6 and TRBJ2-5 provide the parts outside the CDR3, is DAGVTQSPTHLIKTRGQQVTLRCSPKSGHDTVSWYQQALGQGPQFIFQYYEEEERQRGNFPDRFSGHQFPNYSSELNVNALLLGDSALYLCASSSGLAASQETQYFGPGTRLLVL.

The chain is built from TRBV25-1 and TRBJ2-1, with 7 bases matching TRBD1. V was clipped by 7 bases and J by 9 bases; unmatched bases: 9. This CDR3 is 13 amino acids long. In germline, CDR1 is MGHDK, CDR2 SYGVNS. This CDR3 is CASTSTGLLEQFF. The CDR3 nucleotides are TGTGCCAGCACCTCGACAGGGCTTCTTGAGCAGTTCTTC.

This clone was seen a single time. The chain employs TRBV4-1 and TRBJ2-1; D might be TRBD1 or TRBD2, each matching 6 bases. Germline values: CDR1 MGHRA, CDR2 YSYEKL. V was trimmed by 0 bases and J by 8 bases, leaving 14 bases between them. CDR3 length: 15 amino acids. As DNA, the CDR3 is TGCGCCAGCAGCCAAGATATCCCGGGGGCCTATGAGCAGTTCTTC. Residues: CASSQDIPGAYEQFF.

This sequence joins TRBV28 and TRBJ1-1; 12 bases line up with TRBD1. Trimming took 5 bases from V and 11 from J; bases not matched to a gene: 6. Germline V gene lookup returns CDR1 MDHEN and CDR2 SYDVKM. The CDR3 totals 13 residues. The CDR3 reads CASSPGQGAEAFF. CDR3 sequence (DNA): TGTGCCAGCAGTCCGGGACAGGGGGCAGAGGCTTTCTTT.

This clone showed up just once. V and J are TRBV25-1 and TRBJ2-2; 12 positions agree with TRBD2. Germline V gene lookup returns CDR1 MGHDK and CDR2 SYGVNS. This CDR3 has 17 amino acids. The V and J ends lost 3 bases and 7 bases, in that order; junction bases with no gene match: 9. The DNA of the CDR3 is TGTGCCAGCAGTGACTCACCGGGGGGACTAGCGGGCGGGGAGCTGTTTTTT. Its protein product is CASSDSPGGLAGGELFF.

V gene TRBV10-2 combines with J gene TRBJ1-5, with no clear D. The germline CDR1 and CDR2 sequences are WSHSY and SAAADI. The CDR3 spans 13 residues. V dropped 10 bases and J dropped 0 bases, with 10 bases sitting between them. CDR3 residues: CAISEYSNQPQHF. CDR3 DNA sequence: TGCGCCATCAGCGAATATAGCAATCAGCCCCAGCATTTT.

The rearrangement joins TRBV7-9 to TRBJ2-2; TRBD2 might be the D (5 bases). Trimming removed 3 bases at V and 0 bases at J, with 14 bases between. The CDR3 is 17 amino acids. Germline CDR1 is SEHNR and CDR2 is FQNEAQ (reference sequence). CDR3 nucleotide sequence: TGTGCCAGCAGCTTTGGCGGGTTCCAGTCGAACACCGGGGAGCTGTTTTTT. Protein product: CASSFGGFQSNTGELFF.

The V call is TRBV7-3, the J call TRBJ2-2; D is unclear. V gave up 4 bases and J gave up 0 bases, with 12 bases separating them. The germline V gene has CDR1 SGHTA and CDR2 FQGTGA. There are 16 residues in the CDR3. This CDR3 reads CASSSPMSPNTGELFF. The DNA for the CDR3 is TGTGCCAGCAGCTCCCCGATGTCACCGAACACCGGGGAGCTGTTTTTT.

V is TRBV27 and J is TRBJ2-1, with a weak D call TRBD2 (6 bases). Germline CDR1 reads MNHEY; CDR2 reads SMNVEV (reference sequence). V gave up 4 bases and J gave up 8 bases, with 18 bases separating them. The CDR3 spans 15 residues. The CDR3, as DNA: TGTGCCAGCAGTTCCCCTGGCGGAGGGGTCGATGAGCAGTTCTTC. This gives the protein CASSSPGGGVDEQFF.